The source of this TCR beta chain is a study of shared clonotypes between healthy human individuals. V lost 2 bases, J lost 1 base, and 8 bases lay in between. CDR1 is MNHNY, CDR2 SVGAGI, per germline (reference sequence). This CDR3 has 14 amino acids. Unsorted PBMC contributed 250 to 300 ng DNA, 25,000 to 35,000 T cell genomes, to each replicate PCR. The data were produced by immunoSEQ multiplex PCR, yet TCRdb's version contains in-frame clones alone and is incomplete. The repertoire includes roughly 510,000 clones, approximately 79% of them detected once, and around an eighth sits in the top ten. Donors comprised only Caucasian adults living in Nashville, Tennessee. With respect to this clone: This sample also contains other DNA sequences that code for the same CDR3.

The receptor's source is a middle-aged woman in good health. Some clones in this sample may be carry-over from other donors' samples. J is TRBJ1-1 and V is TRBV6-6, with D possibly TRBD1 on 6 matching bases. The sample was PBMCs. The CDR3 DNA reads TGTGCCAGCAGTTACGGGGGCCCGAACACTGAAGCTTTCTTT. This translates into CASSYGGPNTEAFF.